The sequence of this T cell receptor (beta chain) was determined in a study of T cells in Graves' hyperthyroidism and ophthalmopathy. Background on the study: Any treatment followed the collection of peripheral blood at initial diagnosis.

Germline V gene lookup returns CDR1 MNHNS and CDR2 SASEGT. There are 13 residues in the CDR3. With 8 bases removed from V and 0 bases from J, the gap between germline ends came to 11 bases. From RNA transcripts, TCR beta CDR3 regions were amplified. In the first-round RT-PCR of the TCR CDR3, the HTBI primer set was used. TCRdb re-analysed the multiplex PCR reads in MiXCR, keeping a single row per CDR3 protein. The data show roughly 290,000 distinct CDR3 sequences, 13% seen once. This clonotype occurred many times. Researchers barred patients who had uncontrolled infection, other autoimmune disease, pregnancy or lactation. The diagnoses drew upon clinical symptoms, serum thyroxine and TRAb, thyroid ultrasound and orbital computed tomography.

V and J are TRBV6-1 and TRBJ2-7; D is undetermined. The source material was blood. This receptor was taken from a woman in her twenties or thirties with Graves' hyperthyroidism that later progressed to Graves' ophthalmopathy. The CDR3 spells CASGPTFSYEQYF. CDR3 nucleotides: TGTGCCAGCGGTCCGACCTTCTCCTACGAGCAGTACTTC.